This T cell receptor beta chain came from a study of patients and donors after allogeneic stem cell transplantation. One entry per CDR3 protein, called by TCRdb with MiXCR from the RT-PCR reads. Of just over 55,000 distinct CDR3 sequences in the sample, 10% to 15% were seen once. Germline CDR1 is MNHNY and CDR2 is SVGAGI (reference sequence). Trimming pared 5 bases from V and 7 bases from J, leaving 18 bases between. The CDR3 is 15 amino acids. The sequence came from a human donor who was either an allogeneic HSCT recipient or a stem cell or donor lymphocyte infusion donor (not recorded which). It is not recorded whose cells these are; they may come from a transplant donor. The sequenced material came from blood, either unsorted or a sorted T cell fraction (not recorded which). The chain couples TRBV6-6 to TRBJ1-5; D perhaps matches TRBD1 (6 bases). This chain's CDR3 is CASSRGTASGQPQHF. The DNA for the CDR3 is TGTGCCAGCAGTAGGGGGACCGCCTCGGGCCAGCCCCAGCATTTT.